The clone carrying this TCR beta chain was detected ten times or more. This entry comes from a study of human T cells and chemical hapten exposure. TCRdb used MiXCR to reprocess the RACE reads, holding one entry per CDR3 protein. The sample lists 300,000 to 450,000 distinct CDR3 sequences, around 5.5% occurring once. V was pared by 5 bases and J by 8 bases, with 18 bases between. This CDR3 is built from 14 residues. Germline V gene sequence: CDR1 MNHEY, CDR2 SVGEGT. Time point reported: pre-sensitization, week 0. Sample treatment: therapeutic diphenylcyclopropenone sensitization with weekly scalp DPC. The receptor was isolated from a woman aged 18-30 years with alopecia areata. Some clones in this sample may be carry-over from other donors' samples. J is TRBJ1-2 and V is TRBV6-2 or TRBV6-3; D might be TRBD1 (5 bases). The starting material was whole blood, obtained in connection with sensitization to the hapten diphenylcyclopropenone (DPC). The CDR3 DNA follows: TGTGCCAGCAGTCTATTCGACAGCCTGACGGGCTACACCTTC. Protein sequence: CASSLFDSLTGYTF.